This TCR beta chain came from a study of beta chain features in type 1 diabetes. Germline CDR1 SGHNT, CDR2 YYREEE (reference sequence). V gave up 3 bases and J gave up 6 bases, with 10 bases separating them. The CDR3 is 14 residues long. Using CD45RO/CCR7/CD25/CD127/CD95/CD27, CD4+ naive, central memory, regulatory and stem cell-like memory cells were sorted. Study outcomes and limitations: When VDJ junctions were examined, type 1 diabetes patients showed fewer insertions and more deletions. Moderate but significant shortening of TCRB CDR3s was recorded in all four CD4+ subsets from Type 1 diabetes patients. Over-representation of high TCR-expressing cells was a possible consequence of cDNA sequencing.

This clone appeared a few times. Its antigen is not known. cDNA synthesis used the whole RNA isolate, giving expressed TCRB sequences. Produced via immunoSEQ multiplex PCR; TCRdb's table is partial and in-frame only. In the table there are 360,000 or so clones, roughly a fifth of which are singletons. Sequenced: naive CD4+ T cells from blood. V gene TRBV5-4 combines with J gene TRBJ1-6; D is undetermined. The receptor comes from a woman younger than 35 in good health. The CDR3, as DNA: TGTGCCAGCAGCTATGTCGTCGGTAATTCACCCCTCCACTTT. Residues: CASSYVVGNSPLHF.